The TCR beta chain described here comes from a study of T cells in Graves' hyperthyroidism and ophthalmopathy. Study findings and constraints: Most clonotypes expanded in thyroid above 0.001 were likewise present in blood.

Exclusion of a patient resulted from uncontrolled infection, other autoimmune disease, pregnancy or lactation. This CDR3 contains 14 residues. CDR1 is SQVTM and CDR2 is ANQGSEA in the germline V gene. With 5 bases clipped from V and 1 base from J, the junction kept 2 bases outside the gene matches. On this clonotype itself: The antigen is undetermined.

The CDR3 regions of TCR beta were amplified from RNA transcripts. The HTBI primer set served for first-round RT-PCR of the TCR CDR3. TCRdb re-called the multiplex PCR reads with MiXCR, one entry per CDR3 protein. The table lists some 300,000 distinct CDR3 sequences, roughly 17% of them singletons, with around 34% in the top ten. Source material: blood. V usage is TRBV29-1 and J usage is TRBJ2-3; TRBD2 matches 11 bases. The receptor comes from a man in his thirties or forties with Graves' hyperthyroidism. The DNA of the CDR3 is TGCAGCGTTCAGGGACTAGCGGGCACAGATACGCAGTATTTT. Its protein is CSVQGLAGTDTQYF.